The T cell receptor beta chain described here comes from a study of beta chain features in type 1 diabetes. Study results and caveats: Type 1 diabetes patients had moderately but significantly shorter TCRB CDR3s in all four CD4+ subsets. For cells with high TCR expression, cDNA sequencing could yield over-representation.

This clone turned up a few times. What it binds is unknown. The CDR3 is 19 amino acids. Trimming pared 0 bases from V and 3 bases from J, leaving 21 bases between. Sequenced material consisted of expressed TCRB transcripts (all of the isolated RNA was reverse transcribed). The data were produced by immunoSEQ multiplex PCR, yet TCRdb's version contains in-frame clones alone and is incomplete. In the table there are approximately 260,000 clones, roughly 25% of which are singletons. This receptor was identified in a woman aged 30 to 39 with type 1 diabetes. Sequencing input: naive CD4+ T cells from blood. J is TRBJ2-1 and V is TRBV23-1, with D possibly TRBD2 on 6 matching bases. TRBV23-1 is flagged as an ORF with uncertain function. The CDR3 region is CASSQSGGIPPSNYNEQFF. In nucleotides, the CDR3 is TGCGCCAGCAGTCAATCAGGCGGGATCCCGCCCTCCAACTACAATGAGCAGTTCTTC.